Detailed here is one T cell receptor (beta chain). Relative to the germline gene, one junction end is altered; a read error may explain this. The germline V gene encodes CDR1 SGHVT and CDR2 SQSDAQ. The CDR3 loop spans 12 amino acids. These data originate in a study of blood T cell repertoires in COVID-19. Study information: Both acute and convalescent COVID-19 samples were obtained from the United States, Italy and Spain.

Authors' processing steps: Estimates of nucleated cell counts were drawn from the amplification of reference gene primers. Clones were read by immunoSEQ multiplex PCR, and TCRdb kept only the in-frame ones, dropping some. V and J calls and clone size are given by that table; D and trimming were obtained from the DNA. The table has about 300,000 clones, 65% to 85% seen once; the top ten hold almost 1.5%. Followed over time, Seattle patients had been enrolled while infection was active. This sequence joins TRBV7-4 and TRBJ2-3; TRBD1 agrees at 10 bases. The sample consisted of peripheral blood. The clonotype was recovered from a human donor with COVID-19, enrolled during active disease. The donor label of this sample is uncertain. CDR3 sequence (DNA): TGTGCCAGCAGCTTTTGCCGGGACAGGGGAGATTTT. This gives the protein CASSFCRDRGDF.